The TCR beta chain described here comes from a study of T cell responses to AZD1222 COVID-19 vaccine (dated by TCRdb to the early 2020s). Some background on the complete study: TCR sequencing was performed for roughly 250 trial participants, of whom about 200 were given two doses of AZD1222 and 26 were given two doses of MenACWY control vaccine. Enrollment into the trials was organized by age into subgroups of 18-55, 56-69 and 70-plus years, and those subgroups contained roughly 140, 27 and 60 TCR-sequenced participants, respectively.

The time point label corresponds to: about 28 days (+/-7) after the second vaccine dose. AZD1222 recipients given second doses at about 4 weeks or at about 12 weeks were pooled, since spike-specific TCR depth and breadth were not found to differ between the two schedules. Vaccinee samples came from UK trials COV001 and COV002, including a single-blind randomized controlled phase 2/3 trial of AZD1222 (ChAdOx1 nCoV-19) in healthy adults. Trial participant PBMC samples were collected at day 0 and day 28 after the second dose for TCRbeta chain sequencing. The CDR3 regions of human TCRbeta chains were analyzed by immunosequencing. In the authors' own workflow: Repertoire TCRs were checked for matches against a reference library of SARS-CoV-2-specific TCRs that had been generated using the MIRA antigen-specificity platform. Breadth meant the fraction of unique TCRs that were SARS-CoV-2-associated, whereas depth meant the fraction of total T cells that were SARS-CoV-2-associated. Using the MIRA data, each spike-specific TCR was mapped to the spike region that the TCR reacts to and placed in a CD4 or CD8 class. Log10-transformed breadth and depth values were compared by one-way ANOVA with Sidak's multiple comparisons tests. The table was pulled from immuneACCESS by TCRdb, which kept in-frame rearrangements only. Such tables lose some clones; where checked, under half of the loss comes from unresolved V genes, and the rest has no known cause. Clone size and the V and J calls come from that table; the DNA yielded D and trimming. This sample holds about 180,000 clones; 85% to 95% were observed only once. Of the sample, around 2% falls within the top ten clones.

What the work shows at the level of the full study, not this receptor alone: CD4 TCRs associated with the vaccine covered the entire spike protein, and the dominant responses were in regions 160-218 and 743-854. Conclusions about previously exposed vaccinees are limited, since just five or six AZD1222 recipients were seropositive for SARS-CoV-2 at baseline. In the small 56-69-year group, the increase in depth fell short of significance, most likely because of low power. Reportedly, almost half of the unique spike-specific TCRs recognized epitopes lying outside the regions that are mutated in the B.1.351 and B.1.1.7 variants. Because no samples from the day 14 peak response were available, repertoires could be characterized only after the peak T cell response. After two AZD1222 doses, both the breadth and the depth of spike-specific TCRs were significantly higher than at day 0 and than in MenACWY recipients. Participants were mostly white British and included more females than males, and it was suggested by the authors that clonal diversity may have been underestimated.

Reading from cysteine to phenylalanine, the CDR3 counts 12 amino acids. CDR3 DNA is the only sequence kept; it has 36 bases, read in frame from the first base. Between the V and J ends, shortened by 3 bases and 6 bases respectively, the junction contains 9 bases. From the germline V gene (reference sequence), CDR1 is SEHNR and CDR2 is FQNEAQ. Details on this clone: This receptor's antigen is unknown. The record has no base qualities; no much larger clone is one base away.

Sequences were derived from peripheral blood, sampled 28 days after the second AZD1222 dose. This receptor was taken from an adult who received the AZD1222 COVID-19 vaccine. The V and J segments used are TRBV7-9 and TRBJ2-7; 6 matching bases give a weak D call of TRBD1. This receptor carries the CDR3 CASSFSGVEQYF. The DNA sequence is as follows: TGTGCCAGCAGCTTCTCAGGGGTCGAGCAGTACTTC.